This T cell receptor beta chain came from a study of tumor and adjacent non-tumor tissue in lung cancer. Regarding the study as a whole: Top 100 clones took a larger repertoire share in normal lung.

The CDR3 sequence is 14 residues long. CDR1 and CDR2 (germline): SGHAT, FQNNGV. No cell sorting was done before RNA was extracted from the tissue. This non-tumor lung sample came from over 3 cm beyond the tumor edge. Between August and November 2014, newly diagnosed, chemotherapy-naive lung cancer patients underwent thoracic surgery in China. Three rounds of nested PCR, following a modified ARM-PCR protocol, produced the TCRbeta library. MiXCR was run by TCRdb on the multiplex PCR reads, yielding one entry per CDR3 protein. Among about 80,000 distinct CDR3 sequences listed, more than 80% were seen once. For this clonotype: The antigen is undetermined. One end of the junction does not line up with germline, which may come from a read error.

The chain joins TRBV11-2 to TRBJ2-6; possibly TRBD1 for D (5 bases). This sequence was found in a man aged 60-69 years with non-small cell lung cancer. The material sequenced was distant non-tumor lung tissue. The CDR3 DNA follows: TGTGCCAGTAGACCTATGTCTGGGGCCAACGTGCTGACTTTC. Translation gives CASRPMSGANVLTF.